The T cell receptor beta chain described here comes from a study of blood T cells in healthy people across ages. About the study: Capture via template switching afforded approximately one barcoded beta molecule per two T cells.

A second PCR, run for about 7 to 11 cycles, used a sample-barcoded 5' primer plus a J-beta primer mix. Using its own MiXCR run on the 5' RACE reads, TCRdb lists one record per CDR3 protein. The sample carries some 1.6 million distinct CDR3 sequences, around 36% recorded once. Donors were systemically healthy Caucasian individuals from Russia aged about 6 to 95 years. PBMCs numbering at least 6 million were isolated per sample. Germline V CDR1 and CDR2: LGHDT, YNNKEL (reference sequence). Trimming removed 5 bases from V and 0 bases from J; junction bases left unmatched: 4. This CDR3 region has 16 residues.

The chain carries TRBV3-1 and TRBJ2-6; 7 bases fit TRBD2. Sequencing used blood. The clonotype originates from a woman aged 30 to 39 in good health. DNA of the CDR3: TGTGCCAGCAGCAGGGAGGGGATCTCTGGGGCCAACGTCCTGACTTTC. This codes for CASSREGISGANVLTF. The variable domain in full, with the rest retrieved from reference TRBV3-1 and TRBJ2-6, is DTAVSQTPKYLVTQMGNDKSIKCEQNLGHDTMYWYKQDSKKFLKIMFSYNNKELIINETVPNRFSPKSPDKAHLNLHINSLELGDSAVYFCASSREGISGANVLTFGAGSRLTVL.